This T cell receptor (beta chain) was identified during a study of response to subunit inactivated influenza vaccine. Study-level findings and limits: The authors proposed limited new T cell recruitment per seasonal influenza vaccination.

The CDR3 loop spans 12 amino acids. Germline CDR1 is MDHEN and CDR2 is SYDVKM. The V gene lost 5 bases and the J gene lost 8 bases, with 10 bases spanning the gap. TCRdb independently ran MiXCR on the RT-PCR reads; one entry per CDR3 protein. Of about 540,000 distinct CDR3 sequences listed, around 15% are singletons. In its sample, this clonotype was seen a few times. Its antigen is unidentified. The specimen was PBMCs from blood, collected 11 to 12 days after vaccination. The sequence was obtained from a man aged 45 to 65 who received an inactivated influenza vaccine. V usage is TRBV28 and J usage is TRBJ2-1; D may be TRBD2 (6 bases). This chain's CDR3 is CASSPRRDEQFF. As DNA, the CDR3 is TGTGCCAGCAGTCCCCGGAGGGATGAGCAGTTCTTC.